This T cell receptor beta chain was captured in a study of synovial regulatory T cells in juvenile arthritis. At the level of the study: A few patients were therapy-naive; 5 to 7 received methotrexate alone. General observations from the study: Across patients, iaTreg TCR repertoires were mostly private, partly shared with synovial Teff and blood CPL.

CDR3 length: 13 residues. No DNA is recorded. CDR1 and CDR2 from the germline V gene are SGHAT and FQNNGV. This clone is deemed medium-sized by its frequency. Its antigen is as yet unknown. Synovial fluid was collected with matched peripheral blood from each patient with active arthritis. Method: immunoSEQ multiplex PCR; TCRdb's copy keeps in-frame clones and lacks some. In total, the table holds about 2,100 clones. The material sequenced was Treg cells from the synovium. The V gene is TRBV11-2, the J gene TRBJ2-1; checking the TCRdb D call of TRBD2 is not possible without DNA. The receptor was isolated from a donor between 2 and 29 years old with juvenile idiopathic arthritis. This CDR3 is CASSLVYYNEQFF.